The 17 T cell receptor beta chains below all came from one sample that was sequenced in a study of patients and donors after allogeneic stem cell transplantation. TCRdb reprocessed the RT-PCR reads with MiXCR, giving one entry per CDR3 protein. The table includes about 410,000 distinct CDR3 sequences, about a sixth detected once. Sequenced input: blood, either unsorted or a sorted T cell fraction (not recorded which). The receptors derive from a human donor who was either an allogeneic HSCT recipient or a stem cell or donor lymphocyte infusion donor (not recorded which). It is not recorded whose cells these are; they may come from a transplant donor.

The V and J genes are TRBV11-1 and TRBJ2-3, with a tentative D call TRBD1 (5 bases). The V and J ends lost 2 bases and 3 bases respectively, with 12 bases between them. Looked up from germline, CDR1 is SGHAT and CDR2 is FQDESV (reference sequence). There are 15 residues in the CDR3. CDR3 residues: CASSLLQGSTDTQYF. In nucleotides, the CDR3 is TGTGCCAGCAGCTTATTGCAGGGCTCAACAGATACGCAGTATTTT.

This clonotype was observed a few times. The chain joins TRBV6-4 to TRBJ2-3; D uncertain. V was cut by 2 bases and J by 6 bases, with 12 bases left in between. The CDR3 runs to 14 residues. The germline V gene encodes CDR1 MRHNA and CDR2 SNTAGT. In DNA, the CDR3 is TGTGCCAGCAGTGACCCGGTCGAGTCGGATACGCAGTATTTT. Translation: CASSDPVESDTQYF.

This clonotype was observed a handful of times. V and J are TRBV9 and TRBJ2-7; 8 positions agree with TRBD2. V gave up 0 bases and J gave up 3 bases; unmatched junction bases: 5. In germline, CDR1 is SGDLS, CDR2 YYNGEE. The CDR3 is 15 amino acids. The CDR3 nucleotides are TGTGCCAGCAGCGTAGAGGCGGGAGGCCTCTACGAGCAGTACTTC. It yields the protein CASSVEAGGLYEQYF.

This clonotype was picked up a small number of times. The gene calls are TRBV7-3 and TRBJ2-5; TRBD2 might be the D (6 bases). V was pared by 5 bases and J by 2 bases, with 15 bases between. The length of the CDR3 is 15 residues. CDR1 SGHTA and CDR2 FQGTGA come from the germline V gene. The CDR3 reads CASSIGTHNQETQYF. CDR3 in DNA: TGTGCCAGCAGCATCGGGACTCATAATCAAGAGACCCAGTACTTC. Using reference TRBV7-3 and TRBJ2-5 for the parts outside the CDR3, the full variable domain is GAGVSQTPSNKVTEKGKYVELRCDPISGHTALYWYRQSLGQGPEFLIYFQGTGAADDSGLPNDRFFAVRPEGSVSTLKIQRTERGDSAVYLCASSIGTHNQETQYFGPGTRLLVL.

The rearrangement uses TRBV20-1 and TRBJ2-7; 8 bases agree with TRBD2. The trim removed 5 bases at V and 0 bases at J, leaving 9 bases unmatched. This CDR3 region has 15 residues. Germline V lookup: CDR1 DFQATT, CDR2 SNEGSKA (reference sequence). CDR3 loop: CSAPLSGASSYEQYF. The CDR3 region has the DNA TGCAGTGCTCCCCTTAGCGGGGCAAGCTCCTACGAGCAGTACTTC.

This clonotype was detected ten times or more. The chain links TRBV11-3 to TRBJ2-2; D is perhaps TRBD2 (5 bases). CDR3 length: 13 amino acids. Deletions cut 5 bases from V and 4 bases from J, with 8 bases between. CDR1 and CDR2 (germline): SGHNT, YENEEA. In DNA form, the CDR3 reads TGTGCCAGCAGCCTGGACTTCACCGGGGAGCTGTTTTTT. This encodes CASSLDFTGELFF.

At least ten counts were recorded for this clonotype. The chain is built from TRBV5-1 and TRBJ2-3; 13 bases fit TRBD2. With 3 bases clipped from V and 5 bases from J, the junction kept 6 bases outside the gene matches. Germline values: CDR1 SGHRS, CDR2 YFSETQ. The CDR3 contains 16 residues. The CDR3 reads CASSSGLAGAVDTQYF. CDR3 sequence (DNA): TGCGCCAGCAGCTCAGGACTAGCGGGAGCGGTAGATACGCAGTATTTT.

In its sample, this clonotype was seen a few times. The chain links TRBV2 to TRBJ2-7; TRBD1 is a possible D gene (5 bases). V lost 7 bases and J 2 bases, leaving 12 bases between the germline ends. CDR3 length equals 13 residues. CDR1 and CDR2 (germline): SNHLY, FYNNEI. The CDR3 region has the DNA TGTGCCAGCATGAACCCAGGGACCTACGAGCAGTACTTC. Translating it yields CASMNPGTYEQYF.

This clonotype was seen a few times. This may stem from a read error, because a much larger clone lies one nucleotide away. The chain is built from TRBV2 and TRBJ2-3; no reliable D call. V was trimmed by 6 bases and J by 4 bases, leaving 8 bases between them. CDR1 and CDR2 from the germline V gene are SNHLY and FYNNEI. The CDR3 contains 12 residues. CDR3 DNA: TGTGCCAGCAGCGTAGTGGCAGATACGCAGTATTTT. This encodes CASSVVADTQYF.

This clonotype was counted only a few times. This chain joins TRBV20-1 and TRBJ1-2, with D tentatively TRBD1 (5 bases). V lost 6 bases, J lost 2 bases, and 13 bases lay in between. This CDR3 is 13 amino acids long. Germline loops: CDR1 DFQATT, CDR2 SNEGSKA (reference sequence). CDR3 DNA sequence: TGCAGTGCCCCGGGACGGATAAACTATGGCTACACCTTC. It yields the protein CSAPGRINYGYTF.

This clonotype was seen at least ten times. The V gene is TRBV5-1, the J gene TRBJ2-5; 8 nucleotides line up with TRBD1. Germline CDR1 SGHRS, CDR2 YFSETQ. Trimming took 4 bases from V and 0 from J; bases not matched to a gene: 8. The CDR3 is 16 residues long. The DNA for the CDR3 is TGCGCCAGCAGCGCCCTGGACAGGGACTACCAAGAGACCCAGTACTTC. The encoded protein is CASSALDRDYQETQYF.

The chain couples TRBV7-9 to TRBJ2-3; the D is unclear. Germline values: CDR1 SEHNR, CDR2 FQNEAQ (reference sequence). This CDR3 has 15 residues. Trimming took 5 bases from V and 4 from J, leaving 16 bases between them. In nucleotides, the CDR3 is TGTGCCAGCAGCCCTTTTAGATCCGGGTCAGATACGCAGTATTTT. Its protein is CASSPFRSGSDTQYF.

This clonotype showed up many times. V and J are TRBV12-3 or TRBV12-4 and TRBJ2-4; TRBD1 aligns across 9 bases. V lost 6 bases to trimming and J lost 8 bases; unmatched junction nucleotides: 8. The CDR3 is 14 residues long. The CDR3 DNA is TGTGCCAGCAGACCAACGGGACAGGGTTACATTCAGTACTTC. It yields the protein CASRPTGQGYIQYF.

A single count supports this clonotype. The chain joins TRBV7-9 to TRBJ1-2; 7 bases agree with TRBD1. The CDR3 covers 13 residues. Trimming cost V 5 bases and J 8 bases; bases outside gene matches: 8. In germline, CDR1 is SEHNR, CDR2 FQNEAQ (reference sequence). The CDR3 coding sequence is TGTGCCAGCAGCCATACAGGGGAGTGGGGCTACACCTTC. As protein: CASSHTGEWGYTF.

The sample holds a few counts of this clonotype. V is TRBV12-3 or TRBV12-4 and J is TRBJ2-2; 7 bases agree with TRBD2. The CDR3 consists of 15 residues. With 7 bases clipped from V and 6 bases from J, the junction kept 11 bases outside the gene matches. CDR3 loop: CASTSKRGGSGELFF. CDR3 nucleotides: TGTGCCAGCACCTCCAAAAGGGGAGGGTCCGGGGAGCTGTTTTTT.

V and J are TRBV9 and TRBJ2-3; 11 bases map to TRBD2. The V gene end was trimmed by 2 bases and the J gene end by 1 base; junction bases not matched to a gene: 6. The germline V gene has CDR1 SGDLS and CDR2 YYNGEE. This CDR3 has 17 amino acids. CDR3 sequence (DNA): TGTGCCAGCAGCGTCGGTAGCGGGAGGGCAGGCACAGATACGCAGTATTTT. Its translation is CASSVGSGRAGTDTQYF.

This sequence joins TRBV30 and TRBJ1-6; possibly TRBD1 for D (5 bases). Germline loops: CDR1 GTSNPN, CDR2 SVGIG (reference sequence). The CDR3 has 13 amino acids. Trimming removed 3 bases at V and 10 bases at J, with 13 bases between. The CDR3 here is CAWSRPGNSPLHF. In nucleotides, the CDR3 is TGTGCCTGGAGCCGTCCAGGGAACTCACCCCTCCACTTT.